This record covers a single T cell receptor (beta chain). This record comes from a study of human T cells and chemical hapten exposure. Sample time point: pre-sensitization, week 0. Indicated treatment: therapeutic diphenylcyclopropenone sensitization with weekly scalp DPC. TCRdb re-called the RACE reads through MiXCR, storing one row per CDR3 protein. The sample contains around 120,000 distinct CDR3 sequences, approximately 15% of which appear only once. The CDR3 runs to 15 residues. V dropped 1 base and J dropped 0 bases, with 12 bases sitting between them. In germline, CDR1 is SQVTM, CDR2 ANQGSEA. The V and J genes are TRBV29-1 and TRBJ1-1; D perhaps matches TRBD1 (5 bases). Sequences were derived from whole blood, sampled in connection with sensitization to the hapten diphenylcyclopropenone (DPC). The TCR sequence derives from a woman younger than 35 with alopecia areata. Some clones in this sample may be carry-over from other donors' samples. As DNA, the CDR3 is TGCAGCGTTGAAGGGCAGGGCCGTATGAACACTGAAGCTTTCTTT. This codes for CSVEGQGRMNTEAFF.